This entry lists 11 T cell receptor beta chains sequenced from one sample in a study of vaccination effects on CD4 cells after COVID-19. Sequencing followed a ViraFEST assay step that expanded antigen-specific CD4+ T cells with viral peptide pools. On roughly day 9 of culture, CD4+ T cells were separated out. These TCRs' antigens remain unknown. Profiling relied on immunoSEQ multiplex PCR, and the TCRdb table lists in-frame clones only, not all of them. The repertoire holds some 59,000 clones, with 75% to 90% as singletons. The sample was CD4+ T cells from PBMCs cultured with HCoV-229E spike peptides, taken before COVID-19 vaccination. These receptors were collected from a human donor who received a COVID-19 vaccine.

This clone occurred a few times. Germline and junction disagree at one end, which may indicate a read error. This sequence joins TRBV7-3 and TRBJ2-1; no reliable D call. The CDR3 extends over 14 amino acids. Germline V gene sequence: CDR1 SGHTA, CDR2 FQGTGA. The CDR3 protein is CASSLTPGPNEQFF. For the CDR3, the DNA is TGTGCCAGCAGCCTAACCCCCGGGCCTAATGAGCAGTTCTTC.

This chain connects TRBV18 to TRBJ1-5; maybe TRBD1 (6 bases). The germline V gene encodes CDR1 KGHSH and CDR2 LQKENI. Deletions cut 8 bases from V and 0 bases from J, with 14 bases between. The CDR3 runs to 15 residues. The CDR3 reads CASVAGGYSNQPQHF. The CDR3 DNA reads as TGTGCCAGCGTCGCGGGGGGCTATAGCAATCAGCCCCAGCATTTT.

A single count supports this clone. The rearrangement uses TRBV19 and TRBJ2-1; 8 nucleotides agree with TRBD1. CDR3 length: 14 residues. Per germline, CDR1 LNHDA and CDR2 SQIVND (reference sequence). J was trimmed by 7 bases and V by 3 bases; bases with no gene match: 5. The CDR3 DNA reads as TGTGCCAGTAGTATGTATGGGACAGGAAATGAGCAGTTCTTC. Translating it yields CASSMYGTGNEQFF.

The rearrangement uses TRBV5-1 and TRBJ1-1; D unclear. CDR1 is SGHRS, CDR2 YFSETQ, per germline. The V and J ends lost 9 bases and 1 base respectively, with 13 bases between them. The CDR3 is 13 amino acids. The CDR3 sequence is CATRLGPNTEAFF. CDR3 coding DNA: TGCGCCACCAGATTAGGGCCGAACACTGAAGCTTTCTTT.

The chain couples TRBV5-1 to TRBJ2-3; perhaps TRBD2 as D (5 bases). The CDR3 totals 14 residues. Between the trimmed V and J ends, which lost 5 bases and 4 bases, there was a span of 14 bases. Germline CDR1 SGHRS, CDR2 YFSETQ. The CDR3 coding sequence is TGCGCCAGCAGTCTAGCCCTCAAGCCAGATACGCAGTATTTT. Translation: CASSLALKPDTQYF.

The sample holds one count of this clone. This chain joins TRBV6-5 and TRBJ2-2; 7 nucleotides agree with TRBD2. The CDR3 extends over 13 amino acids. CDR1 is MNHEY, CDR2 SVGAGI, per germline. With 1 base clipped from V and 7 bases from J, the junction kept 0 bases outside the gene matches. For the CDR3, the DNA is TGTGCCAGCAGTTACTGGGGGGGCGGGGAGCTGTTTTTT. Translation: CASSYWGGGELFF.

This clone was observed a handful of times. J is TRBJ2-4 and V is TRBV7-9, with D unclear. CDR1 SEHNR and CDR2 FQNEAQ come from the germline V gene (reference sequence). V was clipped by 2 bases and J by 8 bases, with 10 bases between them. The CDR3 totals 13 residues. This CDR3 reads CASSLPGPDIQYF. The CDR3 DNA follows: TGTGCCAGCAGCTTACCGGGCCCGGACATTCAGTACTTC.

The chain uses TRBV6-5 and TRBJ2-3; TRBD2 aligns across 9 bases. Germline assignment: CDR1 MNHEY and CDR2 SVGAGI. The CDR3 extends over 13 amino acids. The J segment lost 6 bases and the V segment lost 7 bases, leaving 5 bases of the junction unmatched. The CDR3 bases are TGTGCCAGCAACGTAGCGGGGGTGGATACGCAGTATTTT. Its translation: CASNVAGVDTQYF.

CDR3 bases: TGTGCCAGCATGACAAATCGCCCGAGGGCCAGAGAGAACACCGGGGAGCTGTTTTTT. Translation: CASMTNRPRARENTGELFF. The V call is TRBV11-3, the J call TRBJ2-2, with D perhaps matching TRBD2 (5 bases). This CDR3 has 19 residues. The germline CDR1 and CDR2 sequences are SGHNT and YENEEA. The V end lost 7 bases, the J end lost 1 base, and 25 bases lay between the germline ends.

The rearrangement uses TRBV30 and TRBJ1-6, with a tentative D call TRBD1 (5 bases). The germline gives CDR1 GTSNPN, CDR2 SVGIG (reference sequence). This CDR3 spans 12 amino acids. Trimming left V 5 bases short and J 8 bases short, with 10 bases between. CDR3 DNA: TGTGCCTGGGGGGCCGGGTATTCACCCCTCCACTTT. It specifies CAWGAGYSPLHF.

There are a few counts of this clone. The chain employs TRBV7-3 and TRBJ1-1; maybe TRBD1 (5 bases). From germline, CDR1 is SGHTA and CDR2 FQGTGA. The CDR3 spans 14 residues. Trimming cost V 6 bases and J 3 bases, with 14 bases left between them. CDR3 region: CASSGQPGDTEAFF. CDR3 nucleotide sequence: TGTGCCAGCAGTGGGCAGCCGGGGGACACTGAAGCTTTCTTT.